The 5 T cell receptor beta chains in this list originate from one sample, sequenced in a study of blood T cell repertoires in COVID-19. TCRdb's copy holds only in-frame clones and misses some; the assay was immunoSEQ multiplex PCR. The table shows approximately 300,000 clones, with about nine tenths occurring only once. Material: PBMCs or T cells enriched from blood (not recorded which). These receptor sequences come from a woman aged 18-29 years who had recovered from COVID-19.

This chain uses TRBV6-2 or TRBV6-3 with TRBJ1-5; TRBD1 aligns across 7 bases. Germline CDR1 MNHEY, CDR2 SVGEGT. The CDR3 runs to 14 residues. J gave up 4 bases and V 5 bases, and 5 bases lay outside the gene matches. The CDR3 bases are TGTGCCAGCAGTCGACAGGGATATAATCAGCCCCAGCATTTT. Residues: CASSRQGYNQPQHF.

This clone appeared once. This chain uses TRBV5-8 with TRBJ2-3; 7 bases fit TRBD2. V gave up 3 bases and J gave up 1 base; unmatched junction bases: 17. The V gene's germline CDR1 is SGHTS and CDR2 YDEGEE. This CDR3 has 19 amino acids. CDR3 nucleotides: TGTGCCAGCAGCTGGGTGGGAAGCGGGATAAAGACGGGCACAGATACGCAGTATTTT. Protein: CASSWVGSGIKTGTDTQYF.

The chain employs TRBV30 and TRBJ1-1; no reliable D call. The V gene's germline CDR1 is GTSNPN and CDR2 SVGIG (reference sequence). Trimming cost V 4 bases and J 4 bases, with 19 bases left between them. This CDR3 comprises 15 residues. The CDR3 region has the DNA TGTGCCTGGACCGGAACACCCCGGGAGGGCACTGAAGCTTTCTTT. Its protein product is CAWTGTPREGTEAFF.

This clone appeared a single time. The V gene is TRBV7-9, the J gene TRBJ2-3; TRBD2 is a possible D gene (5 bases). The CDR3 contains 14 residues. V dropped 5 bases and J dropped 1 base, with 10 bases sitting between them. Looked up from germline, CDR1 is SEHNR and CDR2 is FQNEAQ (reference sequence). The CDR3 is CASSPPRGTDTQYF. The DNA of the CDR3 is TGTGCCAGCAGCCCTCCGCGGGGCACAGATACGCAGTATTTT.

The CDR3 region is CASSLRPTGNTEAFF. CDR3 sequence (DNA): TGTGCCAGCAGCTTAAGGCCCACGGGGAACACTGAAGCTTTCTTT. This chain uses TRBV13 with TRBJ1-1; D uncertain. Germline-derived CDR1 and CDR2 are PRHDT and FYEKMQ (reference sequence). V lost 2 bases to trimming and J lost 1 base, with 11 bases between them. CDR3 length: 15 amino acids.